The clone carrying this T cell receptor (beta chain) came up many times. The V end was cut by 0 bases, the J end by 7 bases, with 17 bases between. The CDR3 runs to 15 residues. Germline V gene sequence: CDR1 SGDLS, CDR2 YYNGEE. This sample is drawn from a study of CD8+CD57+ T cells in acquired aplastic anemia. The patients chosen for sequencing had shown expansion of CD8+CD57+ cells (detected by flow cytometry). CDR3 and TCR beta VDJ profiling relied on a genomic DNA template. A single record per CDR3 protein comes from TCRdb applying MiXCR to the reads. There are under 200,000 distinct CDR3 sequences in the sample; roughly 50% occur only once, and over 25% lies in the top ten.

This receptor was obtained from a human donor with aplastic anemia. What was sequenced was sorted CD4+, CD8+, or CD8+CD57+ T cells (not recorded which) from PBMCs. The chain carries TRBV9 and TRBJ2-7, with D possibly TRBD2 on 5 matching bases. The CDR3 nucleotides read TGTGCCAGCAGCGTAGAGGACTCGACCTCGGGGGAGCAGTACTTC. Amino acids: CASSVEDSTSGEQYF.